This T cell receptor (beta chain) was sequenced for a study of cytomegalovirus exposure and HLA in healthy donors. Among the donors, all were healthy bone marrow donors. Study observations and caveats: Clonal expansion, a later analysis showed, was greater in HLA-associated TCR beta chains than in equally common others.

CDR1 is MNHEY and CDR2 is SVGAGI in the germline V gene. The CDR3 has 16 amino acids. With V trimmed by 2 bases and J by 0 bases, 0 bases remained unmatched. With 60 Vbeta and 13 Jbeta primers, the PCR was carried out. The protocol was immunoSEQ multiplex PCR, while the TCRdb copy is restricted to in-frame clones and leaves out a portion. The sample lists fewer than 140,000 clones, about 70% occurring once. Turning to this clone: What it binds is unknown.

The chain is built from TRBV6-5 and TRBJ2-6; 8 bases fit TRBD1. Sequenced sample: PBMCs. This receptor was identified in a boy aged 10-17 years in good health and CMV-seronegative. The chain's CDR3 is CASSYTGGSGANVLTF. Written as DNA, the CDR3 is TGTGCCAGCAGTTACACAGGGGGCTCTGGGGCCAACGTCCTGACTTTC.